This record concerns one TCR beta chain sequence. The table came from immunoSEQ multiplex PCR; TCRdb's copy has only in-frame clones and leaves some out. Here the sample spans over 350,000 clones, more than 85% being singletons. The record originates from a study of blood T cell repertoires in COVID-19. As for the study in general: Nucleic acid was either cDNA or gDNA, and it came from T cells, B-cell-depleted T cells, or PBMCs.

This CDR3 has 13 amino acids. Per the germline V gene, CDR1 is MGHRA and CDR2 is YSYEKL. Trimming pared 0 bases from V and 4 bases from J, leaving 7 bases between. Participant reports of clinical history set cohort assignment. Exposed enrollees had met someone with a PCR-confirmed or clinician-diagnosed COVID-19 case at some point within the 2 weeks before study entry. Specimen: PBMCs or T cells enriched from blood (not recorded which). The chain recombines TRBV4-1 with TRBJ2-7, with a possible D match to TRBD2 (5 bases). This TCR was sampled from a woman aged 40 to 50 who had been exposed to COVID-19. CDR3 in DNA: TGCGCCAGCAGCCAAGATCTAGCTTACGAGCAGTACTTC. The encoded protein is CASSQDLAYEQYF.